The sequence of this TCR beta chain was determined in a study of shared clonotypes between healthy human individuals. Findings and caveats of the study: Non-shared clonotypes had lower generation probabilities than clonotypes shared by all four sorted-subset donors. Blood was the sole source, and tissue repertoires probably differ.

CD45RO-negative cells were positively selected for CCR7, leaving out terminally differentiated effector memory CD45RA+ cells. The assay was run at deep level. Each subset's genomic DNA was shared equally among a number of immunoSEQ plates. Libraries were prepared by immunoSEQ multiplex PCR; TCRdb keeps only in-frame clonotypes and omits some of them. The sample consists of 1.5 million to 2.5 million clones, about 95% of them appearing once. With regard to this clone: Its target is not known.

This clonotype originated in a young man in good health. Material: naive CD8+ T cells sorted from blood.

The CDR3 DNA is TGTGCCAGCAGCTATGGGGGACTAGCGGGTCTCTACGAGCAGTACTTC. It codes for CASSYGGLAGLYEQYF. The rearrangement uses TRBV5-6 and TRBJ2-7; 12 bases match TRBD2. V shed 3 bases and J 3 bases; nucleotides not matched to a gene: 7. The CDR3 loop spans 16 amino acids. CDR1 and CDR2 (germline): SGHDT, YYEEEE.